This TCR beta chain originates from a study of blood T cells in healthy people across ages. Study-wide findings and caveats: Both higher diversity and more naive CD4+ cells marked long-lived donors when set against aged donors.

Trimming at V came to 3 bases and at J to 7 bases, leaving 14 bases not matched to a gene. CDR3 length equals 17 residues. Germline V gives CDR1 KGHDR, CDR2 SFDVKD. The donors, healthy Caucasians from Russia, were aged 6 to 90. This clonotype turned up a few times. Antigen: not known. For the second PCR, which ran for 7 to 11 cycles, a sample-barcoded 5' primer and a J-beta primer mix were used. Each cDNA molecule carried a tag from a template-switch adaptor that contained 12 random nucleotides. Samples each returned at least 3 million CDR3-containing paired-end reads. TCRdb independently ran MiXCR on the 5' RACE reads; one entry per CDR3 protein. The sample includes roughly 640,000 distinct CDR3 sequences, approximately 30% of them seen just once.

This sequence originates from a woman of 80 years or more in good health. This rearrangement joins TRBV24-1 to TRBJ2-1, with 7 nucleotides matching TRBD2. The sample comprised blood. CDR3 DNA sequence: TGTGCCACCAGTGATGATACCGGGACCCTCGGGAGGAATGAGCAGTTCTTC. Its protein is CATSDDTGTLGRNEQFF.